These T cell receptor beta chains were read from a single sample in a study of OX40 agonist ivuxolimab in advanced cancers. The repertoire was sequenced with immunoSEQ multiplex PCR; TCRdb's copy has only in-frame clones and lacks some. Of 81,000 or so clones detected, about 92% appear once; the ten largest clones hold roughly an eighth. The sample in question was CD4+ or CD8+ T cells sorted from blood, obtained in a trial of the OX40 agonist ivuxolimab. The source is an adult with an advanced solid tumor such as melanoma, head and neck, liver or kidney cancer. Both conserved end residues are part of each CDR3. D genes are given only for firm matches.

d_gene,j_gene,v_gene,CDR3nt,CDR3aa
NA,TRBJ1-1,TRBV9,TGTGCCAGCAGCGTAGCCCCAGGATTGAACACTGAAGCTTTCTTT,CASSVAPGLNTEAFF
TRBD2,TRBJ2-1,TRBV7-6,TGTGCCAGCGGGCTAGCGGGACACAATGAGCAGTTCTTC,CASGLAGHNEQFF
NA,TRBJ1-1,TRBV13,TGTGCCAGCAGTCAAGAGGGGAACACTGAAGCTTTCTTT,CASSQEGNTEAFF
TRBD1,TRBJ1-5,TRBV5-6,TGTGCCAGCAGCTTGGAGGCAGGGGGGAGCAATCAGCCCCAGCATTTT,CASSLEAGGSNQPQHF
TRBD1,TRBJ2-5,TRBV9,TGTGCCAGCAGCGTAACAGCGACAGGGATTTGGGAGACCCAGTACTTC,CASSVTATGIWETQYF
TRBD1,TRBJ2-7,TRBV5-6,TGTGCCAGCAGCTACGGACAGGGTTACCACGAGCAGTACTTC,CASSYGQGYHEQYF
TRBD2,TRBJ2-2,TRBV7-8,TGTGCCAGCACCACTACTAGCGGGCATGGGGGCGGGGAGCTGTTTTTT,CASTTTSGHGGGELFF
TRBD2,TRBJ2-5,TRBV10-3,TGTGCCTCCCAAGGAGGGACTAGTAGCCAAGAGACCCAGTACTTC,CASQGGTSSQETQYF
NA,TRBJ2-1,TRBV4-1,TGCGCCAGCAGCCAACCCGATTGGGGGGATGATGAGCAGTTCTTC,CASSQPDWGDDEQFF
NA,TRBJ2-7,TRBV27,TGTGCCAGCAGTTTAGGTGGGTCTTACGAGCAGTACTTC,CASSLGGSYEQYF
TRBD2,TRBJ2-5,TRBV27,TGTGCCAGCAGTTTAGCGGGACTAGCTGGCCTGGAGACCCAGTACTTC,CASSLAGLAGLETQYF
TRBD1,TRBJ2-7,TRBV4-1,TGCGCCAGCAGCCAGGCCGGGACAGGGGGCTCCTACGAGCAGTACTTC,CASSQAGTGGSYEQYF
NA,TRBJ2-1,TRBV7-2,TGTGCCAGCAGCTCAATCGACGGACAGCAGAACAATGAGCAGTTCTTC,CASSSIDGQQNNEQFF
TRBD1,TRBJ2-3,TRBV14,TGTGCCAGCAGCCAAGATCGGCTGGACAGGGGAGGCACAGATACGCAGTATTTT,CASSQDRLDRGGTDTQYF
NA,TRBJ2-3,TRBV4-3,TGCGCCAGCAGCCAAGATCGAGAACTAGTCGGAAGCACAGATACGCAGTATTTT,CASSQDRELVGSTDTQYF
TRBD1,TRBJ2-5,TRBV7-6,TGTGCCAGCAGCTTATTCGGGACAGGGGCCGGGGAGACCCAGTACTTC,CASSLFGTGAGETQYF
NA,TRBJ2-6,TRBV6-5,TGTGCCAGCACCCAAGGGGCGTCGGGGGCCAACGTCCTGACTTTC,CASTQGASGANVLTF
TRBD2,TRBJ2-1,TRBV27,TGTGCCAGCAGTTTCCTTAGCGGGAGGGGCCATGAGCAGTTCTTC,CASSFLSGRGHEQFF
TRBD2,TRBJ2-5,TRBV13,TGTGCCAGCAGCTCCGGGACTAGCCGGAGAGAGACCCAGTACTTC,CASSSGTSRRETQYF